This record covers a single T cell receptor beta chain. Assay: immunoSEQ multiplex PCR; the TCRdb copy retains only in-frame clones and omits some. The repertoire holds 180,000 or so clones, with more than 65% as singletons. The germline V gene has CDR1 SQVTM and CDR2 ANQGSEA. The V end was cut by 2 bases, the J end by 10 bases, with 13 bases between. The CDR3 length is 12 residues. These data come from a study of blood T cell repertoires in COVID-19. Study context: Sites in the United States, Italy and Spain provided acute and convalescent COVID-19 samples.

Sample: PBMCs or T cells enriched from blood (not recorded which). This clonotype was obtained from a man in his fifties who had recovered from COVID-19. This chain uses TRBV29-1 with TRBJ2-3, with D possibly matching TRBD2 (6 bases). The CDR3 reads CSVEHGGLAQYF. The CDR3 DNA follows: TGCAGCGTTGAACATGGAGGGTTAGCGCAGTATTTT.